One and the same sample provided the 10 T cell receptor beta chains below, sequenced in a study of T cell repertoires in cytomegalovirus infection. The antigens for these receptors are not known. One entry per CDR3 protein results from TCRdb running MiXCR on the reads. The data show approximately 770,000 distinct CDR3 sequences, almost 30% seen once. The input for sequencing was cultured CD8+ T cells from PBMCs, taken from culture after CMV antigen stimulation. The source is a human donor in good health (CMV status not recorded). Some clones in this sample may be carry-over from other donors' samples.

There are many counts of this clonotype. The chain recombines TRBV12-3 or TRBV12-4 with TRBJ2-3, with TRBD2 identical over 11 bases. This CDR3 comprises 15 residues. Trimming took 6 bases from V and 2 from J; bases not matched to a gene: 4. CDR3 residues: CASRWTSGLTDTQYF. CDR3 bases: TGTGCCAGCAGATGGACTAGCGGGCTCACAGATACGCAGTATTTT.

The V gene is TRBV6-5, the J gene TRBJ2-1; D remains ambiguous. The CDR3 length is 13 residues. The ends were cut back, 2 bases at V and 4 bases at J, with 6 bases in the middle. CDR1 is MNHEY, CDR2 SVGAGI, per germline. This chain's CDR3 is CASSYNGYNEQFF. CDR3 DNA: TGTGCCAGCAGTTACAATGGATACAATGAGCAGTTCTTC.

V and J are TRBV27 and TRBJ2-7; the match to TRBD1 covers 10 bases. Germline CDR1 reads MNHEY; CDR2 reads SMNVEV (reference sequence). V shed 6 bases and J 5 bases; nucleotides not matched to a gene: 10. CDR3 size: 15 residues. The CDR3 is CASSLPGQGSHEQYF. As DNA, the CDR3 is TGTGCCAGCAGCCTACCGGGACAGGGGTCCCACGAGCAGTACTTC.

Only a few counts were recorded for this clonotype. The V gene is TRBV7-9, the J gene TRBJ1-6, with 7 bases lining up with TRBD1. Trimming took 5 bases from V and 10 from J; bases not matched to a gene: 11. The CDR3 contains 15 residues. The germline CDR1 and CDR2 sequences are SEHNR and FQNEAQ (reference sequence). The CDR3 is CASSPSDRTHSPLHF. DNA for the CDR3: TGTGCCAGCAGCCCCTCGGACAGGACCCACTCACCCCTCCACTTT.

This chain uses TRBV6-2 or TRBV6-3 with TRBJ2-7; D is uncertain. Germline V gene lookup returns CDR1 MNHEY and CDR2 SVGEGT. With 8 bases removed from V and 0 bases from J, the gap between germline ends came to 11 bases. The CDR3 is 13 residues long. The CDR3 bases are TGTGCCAGCGGGTACTCAAGCTCCTACGAGCAGTACGTC. It specifies CASGYSSSYEQYV.

This clonotype was detected a few times. The rearrangement uses TRBV6-1 and TRBJ2-5; D is perhaps TRBD2 (6 bases). The CDR3 runs 15 residues. V lost 6 bases and J lost 0, with 14 bases in between. Germline V lookup: CDR1 MNHNS, CDR2 SASEGT. CDR3 nucleotides: TGTGCCAGCAGACCCGGGACTCCGTACCAAGAGACCCAGTACTTC. This sequence encodes CASRPGTPYQETQYF.

J is TRBJ2-7 and V is TRBV6-5, with D perhaps being TRBD1 or TRBD2 (6 bases each). V was shortened by 6 bases and J by 5 bases, with 29 bases between the two germline ends. From germline, CDR1 is MNHEY and CDR2 SVGAGI. The length of the CDR3 is 18 residues. CDR3 bases: TGTGCCAGCAGCGATTCGGGGGCAGGCCCCTGGGTGTCTAACGAGCAGTACTTC. This sequence encodes CASSDSGAGPWVSNEQYF.

About this clonotype: This may stem from a read error, because a much larger clone lies one nucleotide away. This chain joins TRBV7-3 and TRBJ2-3, with D maybe TRBD2 (5 bases). There are 18 residues in the CDR3. In germline, CDR1 is SGHTA, CDR2 FQGTGA. The CDR3 region has the DNA TGTGCCAGCAGCTTAACGGCGGCTCCTAAACCTAGCACAGATACGCGGTATTTT. It specifies CASSLTAAPKPSTDTRYF.

This clonotype has a count of ten or more. V and J are TRBV7-9 and TRBJ2-1, with D possibly TRBD1 on 5 matching bases. Between the trimmed V and J ends, which lost 1 base and 9 bases, there was a span of 7 bases. CDR3 size: 12 residues. Germline CDR1 and CDR2: SEHNR and FQNEAQ (reference sequence). CDR3 coding DNA: TGTGCCAGCAGCTTAGGGGGCCGTGAGCAGTTCTTC. Amino acids: CASSLGGREQFF.

This clonotype has a handful of counts. This sequence joins TRBV7-2 and TRBJ2-7, with D perhaps assigned TRBD1 or TRBD2 (6 bases each). The germline CDR1 and CDR2 sequences are SGHTA and FQGNSA. Trimming left V 5 bases short and J 6 bases short, with 14 bases between. The CDR3 runs 13 residues. CDR3 sequence: CASSPGATGEQYV. CDR3 sequence (DNA): TGTGCCAGCAGCCCGGGGGCCACAGGCGAGCAGTACGTC.